These 32 T cell receptor beta chains originate from one sample sequenced in a study of cytomegalovirus exposure and HLA in healthy donors. Sequencing was performed with immunoSEQ multiplex PCR; in TCRdb, only in-frame clones are kept and a portion is missing. The data hold about 220,000 clones, with around four fifths observed a single time. The sample taken for sequencing was PBMCs. The receptor set was obtained from a woman in her 30s in good health and CMV-seropositive.

The rearrangement links TRBV4-1 to TRBJ2-7; D not resolved. Trimming left V 0 bases short and J 1 base short, with 13 bases between. The CDR3 contains 16 residues. The germline gives CDR1 MGHRA, CDR2 YSYEKL. The CDR3 DNA reads as TGCGCCAGCAGCCAAGAGGACGGATTTATTTCCTACGAGCAGTACTTC. Translating gives CASSQEDGFISYEQYF.

This sequence joins TRBV2 and TRBJ2-7, with D possibly being TRBD2 (5 bases). The CDR3 extends over 11 amino acids. Germline V gene sequence: CDR1 SNHLY, CDR2 FYNNEI. V was trimmed by 7 bases and J by 5 bases, leaving 9 bases between them. The CDR3 region has the DNA TGTGCCAGCATGATGGGAGACGAGCAGTACTTC. This codes for CASMMGDEQYF.

This clone was counted a few times. The genes are TRBV10-1 and TRBJ2-5; perhaps TRBD2 as D (6 bases). Trimming stripped 0 bases from V and 2 bases from J, with 13 bases between. CDR1 WNHNN and CDR2 SYGVQD come from the germline V gene (reference sequence). This CDR3 is 16 amino acids long. This CDR3 is CASSESTPEGQETQYF. For the CDR3, the DNA is TGCGCCAGCAGTGAGTCAACCCCGGAGGGGCAAGAGACCCAGTACTTC.

V and J are TRBV30 and TRBJ2-5, with TRBD2 as a possible D gene (6 bases). The V and J ends lost 0 bases and 9 bases respectively, with 20 bases between them. The germline V gene has CDR1 GTSNPN and CDR2 SVGIG (reference sequence). The length of the CDR3 is 15 residues. The CDR3 nucleotides read TGTGCCTGGAGTGTAAGTGTGCCAAGGCCGGGGGCCCAGTACTTC. This translates into CAWSVSVPRPGAQYF.

The chain employs TRBV30 and TRBJ1-2; a weak D match, TRBD1 (5 bases). The V end lost 2 bases, the J end lost 7 bases, and 11 bases lay between the germline ends. The CDR3 covers 12 residues. Germline V gene data show CDR1 as GTSNPN and CDR2 as SVGIG (reference sequence). The CDR3 protein is CAWSPREGGYTF. The CDR3 DNA reads TGTGCCTGGAGTCCCAGGGAAGGTGGCTACACCTTC.

V is TRBV15 and J is TRBJ2-7, with 8 bases matching TRBD1. Germline values: CDR1 LNHNV, CDR2 YYDKDF (reference sequence). The V segment lost 0 bases and the J segment 6 bases; nucleotides outside the gene matches: 16. This CDR3 spans 18 amino acids. The CDR3 loop is CATSRDGPRRGQAAEQYF. The CDR3 DNA reads TGTGCCACCAGCAGAGATGGCCCCCGCCGGGGACAGGCGGCCGAGCAGTACTTC.

This clone was detected only once. The chain recombines TRBV28 with TRBJ2-7, with unresolved D. This CDR3 region has 11 residues. The V and J ends lost 3 bases and 11 bases respectively, with 11 bases between them. CDR1 and CDR2 from the germline V gene are MDHEN and SYDVKM. As DNA, the CDR3 is TGTGCCAGCAGTTTTAACGTCATGGAGTACTTC. As protein: CASSFNVMEYF.

This chain uses TRBV2 with TRBJ2-7, with TRBD2 identical over 8 bases. Germline CDR1 and CDR2: SNHLY and FYNNEI. CDR3 length: 13 amino acids. V was clipped by 6 bases and J by 3 bases; unmatched bases: 4. The DNA of the CDR3 is TGTGCCAGCAGGCTAGCGGGTGTCTACGAGCAGTACTTC. Translating gives CASRLAGVYEQYF.

The CDR3 protein is CASSIDRGNYGYTF. In DNA form, the CDR3 reads TGTGCCAGTAGTATAGACAGGGGAAACTATGGCTACACCTTC. This sequence joins TRBV19 and TRBJ1-2; D perhaps matches TRBD1 (6 bases). The V gene's germline CDR1 is LNHDA and CDR2 SQIVND (reference sequence). The germline V and J ends were trimmed by 0 bases and 2 bases, with 7 bases remaining between them. CDR3 length: 14 amino acids.

The V and J genes are TRBV2 and TRBJ2-1, with D hard to call. Per germline, CDR1 SNHLY and CDR2 FYNNEI. This CDR3 is 15 amino acids long. V dropped 3 bases and J dropped 6 bases, with 15 bases sitting between them. CDR3 DNA: TGTGCCAGCAGTGAGTTACCCGTGAGGTCCAATGAGCAGTTCTTC. It is translated as CASSELPVRSNEQFF.

This clone was recorded at least ten times. This chain links TRBV4-1 with TRBJ1-3; no reliable D call. The germline V gene has CDR1 MGHRA and CDR2 YSYEKL. The ends were cut back, 1 base at V and 0 bases at J, with 16 bases in the middle. CDR3 size: 18 residues. CDR3: CASSQVDMGFFSGNTIYF. For the CDR3, the DNA is TGCGCCAGCAGCCAAGTCGACATGGGCTTTTTCTCTGGAAACACCATATATTTT.

The chain recombines TRBV6-5 with TRBJ2-2; D gene ambiguous. Trimming cost V 2 bases and J 7 bases, with 8 bases left between them. This CDR3 has 13 residues. In germline, CDR1 is MNHEY, CDR2 SVGAGI. The CDR3 nucleotides read TGTGCCAGCAGTTACAAAGCGTTCGGGGAGCTGTTTTTT. This sequence encodes CASSYKAFGELFF.

This clone came up a few times. The chain is built from TRBV29-1 and TRBJ2-2; TRBD1 might be the D (5 bases). Germline V lookup: CDR1 SQVTM, CDR2 ANQGSEA. The CDR3 length is 13 residues. V lost 7 bases and J lost 2, with 11 bases in between. CDR3 sequence reads: CSAMTVNTGELFF. CDR3 bases: TGCAGCGCTATGACAGTTAACACCGGGGAGCTGTTTTTT.

This chain joins TRBV19 and TRBJ1-5; D not resolved. This CDR3 spans 16 amino acids. Per germline, CDR1 LNHDA and CDR2 SQIVND (reference sequence). The germline V and J ends were trimmed by 4 bases and 1 base, with 14 bases remaining between them. CDR3 coding DNA: TGTGCCAGTAGTACCCTCGGCATCGGCAGCAATCAGCCCCAGCATTTT. Protein: CASSTLGIGSNQPQHF.

This clone came up once. The chain links TRBV5-6 to TRBJ2-7; 7 positions match TRBD1. J gave up 0 bases and V 2 bases, and 2 bases lay outside the gene matches. The CDR3 has 14 amino acids. CDR1 and CDR2 (germline): SGHDT, YYEEEE. CDR3 DNA sequence: TGTGCCAGCAGCTTTCCAGGGGGCTCCTACGAGCAGTACTTC. This encodes CASSFPGGSYEQYF.

There are a few counts of this clone. The CDR3 spells CATSRRKTGTSGIDEQFF. CDR3 sequence (DNA): TGTGCCACCAGCAGACGTAAAACCGGGACTAGCGGGATAGATGAGCAGTTCTTC. The rearrangement links TRBV15 to TRBJ2-1, with 13 bases lining up with TRBD2. Trimming cost V 2 bases and J 8 bases; bases outside gene matches: 12. CDR1 LNHNV and CDR2 YYDKDF come from the germline V gene (reference sequence). The CDR3 has 18 residues.

The chain has TRBV29-1 and TRBJ1-2, with D hard to call. The V and J ends lost 1 base and 8 bases respectively, with 8 bases between them. Germline CDR1 reads SQVTM; CDR2 reads ANQGSEA. The CDR3 length is 11 residues. CDR3 bases: TGCAGCGTTGAAGGTAGAACGGGCTACACCTTC. This encodes CSVEGRTGYTF. The full variable domain, with the rest looked up from reference TRBV29-1 and TRBJ1-2, is SAVISQKPSRDICQRGTSLTIQCQVDSQVTMMFWYRQQPGQSLTLIATANQGSEATYESGFVIDKFPISRPNLTFSTLTVSNMSPEDSSIYLCSVEGRTGYTFGSGTRLTVV.

This chain joins TRBV6-1 and TRBJ2-3, with 9 bases fitting TRBD2. The CDR3 sequence is 18 residues long. V was pared by 3 bases and J by 2 bases, with 12 bases of the junction left unmatched. Germline V gene sequence: CDR1 MNHNS, CDR2 SASEGT. Here the CDR3 reads CASSDNGYSGSDTDTQYF. CDR3 sequence (DNA): TGTGCCAGCAGTGATAACGGCTATAGCGGGAGTGACACAGATACGCAGTATTTT.

The chain recombines TRBV27 with TRBJ2-4; D is unresolved. Trimming shortened V by 3 bases and J by 4 bases, and 7 bases separated the two germline ends. CDR3 size: 13 residues. Germline assignment: CDR1 MNHEY and CDR2 SMNVEV (reference sequence). CDR3 sequence: CASSLSPKNIQYF. CDR3 in DNA: TGTGCCAGCAGTTTGAGCCCAAAAAACATTCAGTACTTC.

The table lists this clone with a count of one. This chain joins TRBV29-1 and TRBJ1-1; 7 bases align to TRBD1. CDR1 is SQVTM, CDR2 ANQGSEA, per germline. CDR3 length: 14 residues. Trimming took 5 bases from V and 2 from J; bases not matched to a gene: 8. The DNA for the CDR3 is TGCAGCGTTCGGGGACAGAGTATTAACACTGAAGCTTTCTTT. It encodes CSVRGQSINTEAFF.

CDR3 residues: CASSLVGLGGAEQYF. DNA for the CDR3: TGTGCCAGCAGCTTAGTCGGGTTGGGGGGGGCCGAGCAGTACTTC. This chain uses TRBV11-2 with TRBJ2-7; D possibly corresponds to TRBD2 (7 bases). The CDR3 loop spans 15 amino acids. The V end lost 1 base, the J end lost 6 bases, and 16 bases lay between the germline ends. The germline CDR1 and CDR2 sequences are SGHAT and FQNNGV.

J is TRBJ2-3 and V is TRBV7-3, with D tentatively TRBD1 (6 bases). The CDR3 is 14 residues long. Trimming left V 5 bases short and J 4 bases short, with 13 bases between. CDR1 and CDR2 (germline): SGHTA, FQGTGA. Written as DNA, the CDR3 is TGTGCCAGCAGCCCCCGAGGGGGACCAGATACGCAGTATTTT. As protein: CASSPRGGPDTQYF.

This clone was seen just once. The V call is TRBV12-5, the J call TRBJ2-7, with TRBD1 matching 8 bases. The junction had 9 bases not matched to a gene; V was cut back by 2 bases and J by 6 bases. Germline lookup yields CDR1 LGHNT and CDR2 FRNRAP. The CDR3 has 15 residues. The CDR3: CASGLPTTGGSEQYF. In DNA, the CDR3 is TGTGCTAGTGGTTTGCCAACTACAGGGGGATCCGAGCAGTACTTC.

Comment on this clone: One end of the junction does not line up with germline, which may come from a read error. V usage is TRBV7-7 and J usage is TRBJ2-5, with TRBD1 as a possible D gene (6 bases). Per germline, CDR1 SSHAT and CDR2 FNYEAQ (reference sequence). This CDR3 is 15 amino acids long. In DNA form, the CDR3 reads TGTGCTAGCAGCTTAGGTCCCACAGGGCAAGAGACCCAGTACTTC. It specifies CASSLGPTGQETQYF.

As DNA, the CDR3 is TGTGCCAGCAGCCAGGGAGACTCCTACGAGCAGTACTTC. It codes for CASSQGDSYEQYF. This chain connects TRBV28 to TRBJ2-7; D could derive from TRBD1 or TRBD2 (5 bases each). Germline values: CDR1 MDHEN, CDR2 SYDVKM. V gave up 6 bases and J gave up 0 bases, with 9 bases separating them. There are 13 residues in the CDR3. Supplemented by reference TRBV28 and TRBJ2-7, the full variable domain reads DVKVTQSSRYLVKRTGEKVFLECVQDMDHENMFWYRQDPGLGLRLIYFSYDVKMKEKGDIPEGYSVSREKKERFSLILESASTNQTSMYLCASSQGDSYEQYFGPGTRLTVT.

The chain has TRBV27 and TRBJ2-3; either TRBD1 or TRBD2 may fit D (6 bases each). The ends were cut back, 2 bases at V and 1 base at J, with 10 bases in the middle. This CDR3 region has 15 residues. CDR1 is MNHEY and CDR2 is SMNVEV in the germline V gene (reference sequence). CDR3 nucleotide sequence: TGTGCCAGCAGTTTAAGGGGGGTAGGCACAGATACGCAGTATTTT. This translates into CASSLRGVGTDTQYF.

This sequence joins TRBV4-2 and TRBJ2-7; 8 bases match TRBD2. The CDR3 extends over 16 amino acids. V shed 1 base, J shed 3 bases, and the junction held 8 bases outside the gene matches. Germline CDR1 reads LGHNA; CDR2 reads YNFKEQ. The CDR3 region is CASSQGTGGRIYEQYF. The CDR3 DNA follows: TGTGCCAGCAGCCAAGGGACGGGAGGGAGGATCTACGAGCAGTACTTC.

The J gene is TRBJ2-3, the V gene TRBV11-1; unclear D gene. The CDR3 consists of 16 residues. The V and J ends lost 2 bases and 0 bases respectively, with 12 bases between them. CDR1 and CDR2 (germline): SGHAT, FQDESV (reference sequence). CDR3 in DNA: TGTGCCAGCAGCTTATTCGGTGAGGCTAGCACAGATACGCAGTATTTT. Translating gives CASSLFGEASTDTQYF.

The chain joins TRBV4-2 to TRBJ1-1; D is perhaps TRBD1 (5 bases). This CDR3 contains 16 residues. The V end lost 1 base, the J end lost 0 bases, and 12 bases lay between the germline ends. CDR1 and CDR2 from the germline V gene are LGHNA and YNFKEQ. The CDR3 DNA follows: TGTGCCAGCAGCCAAGTAAATCAGGGCCTGAACACTGAAGCTTTCTTT. This sequence encodes CASSQVNQGLNTEAFF.

This clone was seen a single time. The rearrangement uses TRBV4-3 and TRBJ2-7; the match to TRBD2 covers 14 bases. The V segment lost 4 bases and the J segment 0 bases; nucleotides outside the gene matches: 2. Looked up from germline, CDR1 is LGHNA and CDR2 is YSLEER. The CDR3 loop spans 16 amino acids. This CDR3 is CASSPGTSGSSYEQYF. CDR3 coding DNA: TGCGCCAGCAGCCCCGGGACTAGCGGGAGCTCCTACGAGCAGTACTTC.

The chain recombines TRBV23-1 with TRBJ2-7; D is perhaps TRBD1 (6 bases). TRBV23-1 is recorded as an ORF, its role being uncertain. The CDR3 consists of 14 residues. Between the trimmed V and J ends, which lost 4 bases and 2 bases, there was a span of 12 bases. The DNA for the CDR3 is TGCGCCAGCAGTCCCTCGGGGACAACCTACGAGCAGTACTTC. This encodes CASSPSGTTYEQYF.

This clone was counted once. The chain couples TRBV6-5 to TRBJ2-1; D unclear. The germline CDR1 and CDR2 sequences are MNHEY and SVGAGI. V lost 5 bases and J 0 bases, leaving 8 bases between the germline ends. This CDR3 is 14 amino acids long. The CDR3: CASSGQNSYNEQFF. DNA for the CDR3: TGTGCCAGCAGTGGGCAGAACTCCTACAATGAGCAGTTCTTC.